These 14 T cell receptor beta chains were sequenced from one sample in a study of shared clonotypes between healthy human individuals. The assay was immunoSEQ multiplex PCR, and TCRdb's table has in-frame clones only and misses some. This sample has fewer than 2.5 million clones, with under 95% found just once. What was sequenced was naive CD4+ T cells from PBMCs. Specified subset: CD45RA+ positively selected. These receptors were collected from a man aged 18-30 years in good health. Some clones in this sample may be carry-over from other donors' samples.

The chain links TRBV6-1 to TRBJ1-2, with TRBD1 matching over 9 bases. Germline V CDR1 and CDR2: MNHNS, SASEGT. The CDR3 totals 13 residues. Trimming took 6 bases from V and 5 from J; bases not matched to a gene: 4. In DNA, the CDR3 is TGTGCCAGCAGCGCCGGGACAGGGTATGGCTACACCTTC. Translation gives CASSAGTGYGYTF.

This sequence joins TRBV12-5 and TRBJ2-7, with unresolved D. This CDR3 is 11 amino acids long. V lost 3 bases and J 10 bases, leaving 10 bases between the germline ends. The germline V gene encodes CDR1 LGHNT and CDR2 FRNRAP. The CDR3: CASGFGSTQYF. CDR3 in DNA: TGTGCTAGTGGTTTTGGCAGCACACAGTACTTC.

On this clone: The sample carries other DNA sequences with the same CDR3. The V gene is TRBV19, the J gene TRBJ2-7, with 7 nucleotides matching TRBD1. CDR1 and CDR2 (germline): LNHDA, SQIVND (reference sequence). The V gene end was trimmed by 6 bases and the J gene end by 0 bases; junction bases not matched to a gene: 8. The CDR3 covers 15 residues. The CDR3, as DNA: TGTGCCAGTAGCCGCCACGGGACAGACTCCTACGAGCAGTACTTC. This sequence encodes CASSRHGTDSYEQYF.

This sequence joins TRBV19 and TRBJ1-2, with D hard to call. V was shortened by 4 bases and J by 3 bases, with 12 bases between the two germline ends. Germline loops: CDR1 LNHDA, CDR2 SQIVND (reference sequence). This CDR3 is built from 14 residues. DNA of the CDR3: TGTGCCAGTAGTAACTTGAGAGGAGACTATGGCTACACCTTC. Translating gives CASSNLRGDYGYTF.

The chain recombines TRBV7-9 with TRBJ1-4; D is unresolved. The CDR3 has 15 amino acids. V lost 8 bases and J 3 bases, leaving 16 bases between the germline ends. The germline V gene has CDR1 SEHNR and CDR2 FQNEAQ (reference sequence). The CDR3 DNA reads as TGTGCCAGCTCTATAGGACGTACCCCTAATGAAAAACTGTTTTTT. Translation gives CASSIGRTPNEKLFF.

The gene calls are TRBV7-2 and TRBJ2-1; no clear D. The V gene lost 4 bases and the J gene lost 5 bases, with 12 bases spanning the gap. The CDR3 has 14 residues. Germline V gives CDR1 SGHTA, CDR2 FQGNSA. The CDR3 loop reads CASSSQGPHNEQFF. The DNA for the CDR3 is TGTGCCAGCAGCTCCCAAGGACCTCACAATGAGCAGTTCTTC. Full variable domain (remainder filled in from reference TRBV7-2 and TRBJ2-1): GAGVSQSPSNKVTEKGKDVELRCDPISGHTALYWYRQSLGQGLEFLIYFQGNSAPDKSGLPSDRFSAERTGGSVSTLTIQRTQQEDSAVYLCASSSQGPHNEQFFGPGTRLTVL.

The DNA for the CDR3 is TGTGCCAGCAGCTGGGCGGGAGGGCCATCTGAGCAGTTCTTC. This encodes CASSWAGGPSEQFF. The chain recombines TRBV2 with TRBJ2-1; 9 positions agree with TRBD2. V dropped 6 bases and J dropped 9; count of bases not matched to a gene: 9. Germline lookup yields CDR1 SNHLY and CDR2 FYNNEI. The CDR3 is 14 residues long.

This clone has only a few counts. CDR3 loop: CSVGYTYEQYF. CDR3 DNA sequence: TGCAGCGTTGGGTACACCTACGAGCAGTACTTC. The chain has TRBV29-1 and TRBJ2-7, with D unclear. Germline CDR1 and CDR2: SQVTM and ANQGSEA. The CDR3 is made up of 11 amino acids. V dropped 4 bases and J dropped 2 bases, with 6 bases sitting between them.

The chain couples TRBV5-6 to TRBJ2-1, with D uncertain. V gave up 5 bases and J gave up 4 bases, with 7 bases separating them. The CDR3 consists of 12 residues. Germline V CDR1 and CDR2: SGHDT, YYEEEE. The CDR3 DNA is TGTGCCAGCAGGATGGGTTACAATGAGCAGTTCTTC. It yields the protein CASRMGYNEQFF.

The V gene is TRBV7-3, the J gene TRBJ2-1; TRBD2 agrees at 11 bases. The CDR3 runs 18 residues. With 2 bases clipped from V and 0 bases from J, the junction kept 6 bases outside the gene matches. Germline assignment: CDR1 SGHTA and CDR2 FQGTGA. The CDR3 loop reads CASSLWSTSGSSYNEQFF. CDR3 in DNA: TGTGCCAGCAGCTTATGGTCTACTAGCGGGAGCTCCTACAATGAGCAGTTCTTC.

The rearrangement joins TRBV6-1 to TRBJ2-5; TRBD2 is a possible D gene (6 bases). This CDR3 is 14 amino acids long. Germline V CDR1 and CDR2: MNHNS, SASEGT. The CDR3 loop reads CATKWVADQETQYF. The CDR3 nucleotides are TGTGCAACCAAGTGGGTAGCGGACCAAGAGACCCAGTACTTC.

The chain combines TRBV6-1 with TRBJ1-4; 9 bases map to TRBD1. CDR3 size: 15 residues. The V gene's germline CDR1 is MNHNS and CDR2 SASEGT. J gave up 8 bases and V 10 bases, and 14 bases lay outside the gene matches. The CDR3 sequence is CATKDVGQGLEKLFF. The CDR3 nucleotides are TGTGCCACTAAGGACGTAGGACAGGGGTTAGAAAAACTGTTTTTT.

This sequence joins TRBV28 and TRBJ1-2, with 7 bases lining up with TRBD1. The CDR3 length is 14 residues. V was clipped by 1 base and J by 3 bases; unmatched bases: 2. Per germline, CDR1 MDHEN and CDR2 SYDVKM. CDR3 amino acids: CASSLSTGYYGYTF. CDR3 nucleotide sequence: TGTGCCAGCAGTTTATCGACAGGGTACTATGGCTACACCTTC.

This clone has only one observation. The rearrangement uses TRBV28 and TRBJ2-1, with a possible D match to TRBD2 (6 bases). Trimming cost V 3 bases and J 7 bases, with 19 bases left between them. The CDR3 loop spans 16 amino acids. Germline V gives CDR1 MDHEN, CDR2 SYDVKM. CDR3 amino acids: CASSFVGTPRGNEQFF. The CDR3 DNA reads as TGTGCCAGCAGTTTCGTAGGGACTCCTCGAGGTAATGAGCAGTTCTTC.